This TCR beta chain was recorded in a study of CD8 T cells in Susac syndrome. Random hexamers were used to reverse transcribe the RNA input (roughly 0.5 to 1 ug). TCRdb used MiXCR to reprocess the immunoSEQ multiplex PCR reads, holding one entry per CDR3 protein. The sample contains 120,000 or so distinct CDR3 sequences, approximately 94% of which appear only once. The CDR3 has 15 residues. Germline V gene lookup returns CDR1 SGHRS and CDR2 YFSETQ. With 0 bases removed from V and 1 base from J, the gap between germline ends came to 5 bases. The chain uses TRBV5-1 and TRBJ2-6; no firm D call. The sequencing input was CD4+ T cells from PBMCs. The receptor's source is a human donor in good health. This CDR3 reads CASSLEGSGANVLTF. The CDR3 region has the DNA TGCGCCAGCAGCTTGGAAGGTTCTGGGGCCAACGTCCTGACTTTC.